The 8 T cell receptor beta chains in this list originate from one sample, sequenced in a study of cytomegalovirus exposure and HLA in healthy donors. Only in-frame clones appear in the TCRdb table, and some are missing; sequencing was by immunoSEQ multiplex PCR. The top ten clones hold approximately 0.84% of a sample with about 330,000 clones, roughly 85% of them seen once. Material: PBMCs. The receptors originated from a woman aged 18-29 years in good health and CMV-seronegative.

The chain is built from TRBV2 and TRBJ1-3; possible D gene TRBD1, 6 bases. V shed 7 bases and J shed 8 bases, with 21 bases lying between them. Germline-derived CDR1 and CDR2 are SNHLY and FYNNEI. The CDR3 has 15 residues. CDR3 protein: CASKGRVGAVDTIYF. CDR3 DNA sequence: TGTGCCAGCAAAGGACGGGTGGGGGCCGTCGACACCATATATTTT.

This clone was seen just once. The chain joins TRBV7-9 to TRBJ2-5; TRBD1 is a possible D gene (6 bases). V lost 5 bases and J 5 bases, leaving 18 bases between the germline ends. The CDR3 sequence is 15 residues long. Germline V CDR1 and CDR2: SEHNR, FQNEAQ (reference sequence). Here the CDR3 reads CASSPPAGVGETQYF. The CDR3 DNA is TGTGCCAGCAGCCCGCCCGCAGGGGTCGGGGAGACCCAGTACTTC. Based on the CDR3 plus reference TRBV7-9 and TRBJ2-5, the full variable domain is DTGVSQNPRHKITKRGQNVTFRCDPISEHNRLYWYRQTLGQGPEFLTYFQNEAQLEKSRLLSDRFSAERPKGSFSTLEIQRTEQGDSAMYLCASSPPAGVGETQYFGPGTRLLVL.

Only one count was recorded for this clone. The J gene is TRBJ2-5, the V gene TRBV28, with D possibly TRBD1 on 5 matching bases. Trimming pared 5 bases from V and 3 bases from J, leaving 13 bases between. Germline V gene lookup returns CDR1 MDHEN and CDR2 SYDVKM. CDR3 length equals 14 residues. CDR3 DNA: TGTGCCAGCAGTATAGGGGAAGGGAAAGAGACCCAGTACTTC. Its translation: CASSIGEGKETQYF.

This clone was recorded only once. The rearrangement uses TRBV9 and TRBJ2-7; 8 nucleotides match TRBD2. With 0 bases clipped from V and 7 bases from J, the junction kept 3 bases outside the gene matches. The CDR3 is made up of 13 amino acids. Germline assignment: CDR1 SGDLS and CDR2 YYNGEE. CDR3 nucleotide sequence: TGTGCCAGCAGCGTAGCGGGAGGGCTGGAGCAGTACTTC. Translated: CASSVAGGLEQYF.

This chain connects TRBV4-3 to TRBJ1-4; the D gene is possibly TRBD1 (5 bases). The CDR3 totals 17 residues. In germline, CDR1 is LGHNA, CDR2 YSLEER. Trimming took 0 bases from V and 5 from J, leaving 16 bases between them. The CDR3 protein is CASSQENARQGNEKLFF. The CDR3 coding sequence is TGCGCCAGCAGCCAAGAGAATGCTCGGCAGGGAAATGAAAAACTGTTTTTT.

In its sample, this clone was seen a few times. V usage is TRBV2 and J usage is TRBJ1-4; 7 bases align to TRBD1. Germline values: CDR1 SNHLY, CDR2 FYNNEI. Trimming at V came to 4 bases and at J to 10 bases, leaving 9 bases not matched to a gene. The CDR3 sequence is 14 residues long. CDR3 DNA: TGTGCCAGCAGTGGGGAGGACAGGTTTGGAAAACTGTTTTTT. Translation: CASSGEDRFGKLFF. The full variable domain, in which reference TRBV2 and TRBJ1-4 provide the parts outside the CDR3, is EPEVTQTPSHQVTQMGQEVILRCVPISNHLYFYWYRQILGQKVEFLVSFYNNEISEKSEIFDDQFSVERPDGSNFTLKIRSTKLEDSAMYFCASSGEDRFGKLFFGSGTQLSVL.

The chain recombines TRBV10-3 with TRBJ2-7, with 8 bases fitting TRBD2. The germline CDR1 and CDR2 sequences are ENHRY and SYGVKD. V was clipped by 8 bases and J by 0 bases; unmatched bases: 6. This CDR3 contains 14 residues. In DNA, the CDR3 is TGTGCCATCTCTGATAGCGGGGCCTCCTACGAGCAGTACTTC. The encoded protein is CAISDSGASYEQYF.

This sequence joins TRBV29-1 and TRBJ2-5; 11 bases map to TRBD2. The CDR3 has 15 amino acids. Germline-derived CDR1 and CDR2 are SQVTM and ANQGSEA. J gave up 1 base and V 3 bases, and 4 bases lay outside the gene matches. The DNA of the CDR3 is TGCAGCGTTGAGCGACTAGCGGGGACCCAAGAGACCCAGTACTTC. This codes for CSVERLAGTQETQYF.